This is a list of T cell receptor beta chains from one sample in a study of blood T cell repertoires in COVID-19. Profiled with immunoSEQ multiplex PCR; TCRdb holds only in-frame clones, not every one. The table lists hundreds of thousands of clones, 75% to 90% of them singletons. The sequencing input was PBMCs or T cells enriched from blood (not recorded which). The receptors here all came from a young man who had recovered from COVID-19. CDR3s leave out the opening cysteine and the closing phenylalanine or tryptophan. Size is stated for part of the rows, as once, few or many counts, or as a class when the clone is expanded.

clone size: .
V gene: TRBV19
CDR3 protein: AGETAGTSGDEQY

clone size: .
V gene: TRBV7-8
CDR3 protein: ASSLAGGAGDSPLH

clone size: once
V gene: TRBV7-9
CDR3 protein: ASSRAGGPTEQY

clone size: .
V gene: TRBV7-9
CDR3 protein: AVDATGQGVGNQPQH

clone size: .
V gene: TRBV5-6
CDR3 protein: ASSPSDRPNYGYT

clone size: .
V gene: TRBV19
CDR3 protein: ASQGAQGTEAF

clone size: .
V gene: TRBV28
CDR3 protein: ASSLDRGSGYT

clone size: .
V gene: TRBV9
CDR3 protein: ASSVAAGVEETQY

clone size: .
V gene: TRBV30
CDR3 protein: AWSSEYEQY

clone size: once
V gene: TRBV5-1
CDR3 protein: ASSLVVAGGTGELF

clone size: .
V gene: TRBV5-1
CDR3 protein: ASSLQGGRDTDTQY

clone size: once
V gene: TRBV6-5
CDR3 protein: ASSLGQSLEAF

clone size: .
V gene: TRBV21-1
CDR3 protein: ASSKGKGRDSSPLH

clone size: .
V gene: TRBV5-1
CDR3 protein: ASSLGNRFGLAGGPVTGELF

clone size: .
V gene: TRBV18
CDR3 protein: ASSLGQGNTEAF

clone size: few
V gene: TRBV10-1
CDR3 protein: ASSETRDFYEQY

clone size: .
V gene: TRBV12-3/TRBV12-4
CDR3 protein: ASSHRVNEQF

clone size: .
V gene: TRBV5-1
CDR3 protein: ASSLLGSSGRRSSYNEQF

clone size: .
V gene: TRBV5-1
CDR3 protein: ASSLTVSTNEKLF

clone size: .
V gene: TRBV18
CDR3 protein: ASSPPDRAGYT

clone size: .
V gene: TRBV6-6
CDR3 protein: ASTGGWNEQF

clone size: .
V gene: TRBV19
CDR3 protein: ASKRKEKLF

clone size: .
V gene: TRBV4-2
CDR3 protein: ASSQVLESGNTIY

clone size: .
V gene: TRBV7-9
CDR3 protein: ASSLTAREDQPQH

clone size: once
V gene: TRBV28
CDR3 protein: ASRYRDNQSPLH

clone size: .
V gene: TRBV25-1
CDR3 protein: ARETGPRLSYEQY

clone size: .
V gene: TRBV6-5
CDR3 protein: ASSYSGGTSGGQF

clone size: .
V gene: TRBV28
CDR3 protein: ASSSISQVESPLH

clone size: .
V gene: TRBV27
CDR3 protein: ASSLSVEGNYEQY

clone size: .
V gene: TRBV24-1
CDR3 protein: ATSDYRYGYT

clone size: few
V gene: TRBV2
CDR3 protein: ASSVAGSSYNSPLH

clone size: .
V gene: TRBV27
CDR3 protein: ASRPQGAGYGYT

clone size: .
V gene: TRBV4-1
CDR3 protein: ASRKLAGEPGELF

clone size: .
V gene: TRBV28
CDR3 protein: ASSTGGTEAF

clone size: .
V gene: TRBV29-1
CDR3 protein: SVGLLQGYGYT

clone size: .
V gene: TRBV5-1
CDR3 protein: ASSLWDNLSNYGYT

clone size: few
V gene: TRBV20-1
CDR3 protein: SASASGSVSYEQY

clone size: .
V gene: TRBV19
CDR3 protein: ASSIYSRNTGELF

clone size: once
V gene: TRBV11-2
CDR3 protein: ASSLKKGAGGNTEAF

clone size: .
V gene: TRBV5-1
CDR3 protein: ASSSGTGGMETQY

clone size: .
V gene: TRBV10-2
CDR3 protein: ASRPGTGATYEQY

clone size: .
V gene: TRBV3-1/TRBV3-2
CDR3 protein: ASSRRGQGAGEQY